Below, 27 T cell receptor beta chains from the same sample are listed, as sequenced in a study of beta chain features in type 1 diabetes. Isolated RNA was reverse transcribed in full, so expressed TCRB transcripts were sequenced. Data came from immunoSEQ multiplex PCR; TCRdb stores just in-frame clones and leaves some out. Of some 250,000 clones in the sample, 25% to 30% are singletons; the top ten hold 4%. Sequencing was performed on central memory CD4+ T cells from blood. The receptors were gathered from a man younger than 45 in good health.

This clone was found a few times. V gene TRBV30 combines with J gene TRBJ2-1; TRBD2 agrees at 10 bases. CDR1 is GTSNPN and CDR2 is SVGIG in the germline V gene (reference sequence). Trimming removed 8 bases from V and 0 bases from J; junction bases left unmatched: 10. The CDR3 sequence is 16 residues long. The CDR3 loop is CAIDRASGGSYNEQFF. The CDR3 region has the DNA TGTGCCATAGACAGGGCTAGCGGGGGCTCCTACAATGAGCAGTTCTTC. Complete variable domain (other parts from reference TRBV30 and TRBJ2-1): SQTIHQWPATLVQPVGSPLSLECTVEGTSNPNLYWYRQAAGRGLQLLFYSVGIGQISSEVPQNLSASRPQDRQFILSSKKLLLSDSGFYLCAIDRASGGSYNEQFFGPGTRLTVL.

This clone has only a few counts. This rearrangement joins TRBV23-1 to TRBJ2-7; D ambiguous. TRBV23-1 is recorded as an ORF, its role being uncertain. This CDR3 spans 12 amino acids. V lost 2 bases and J 11 bases, leaving 13 bases between the germline ends. CDR3 nucleotides: TGCGCCAGCAGTCAAAGGGTCATTGTGAAGTACTTC. As protein: CASSQRVIVKYF.

The V gene is TRBV30, the J gene TRBJ1-1; weak D call: TRBD1 (6 bases). Per the germline V gene, CDR1 is GTSNPN and CDR2 is SVGIG (reference sequence). With 6 bases removed from V and 3 bases from J, the gap between germline ends came to 11 bases. The CDR3 is made up of 12 amino acids. CDR3 nucleotides: TGTGCCTGCGACAGGCCTTACACTGAAGCTTTCTTT. As protein: CACDRPYTEAFF.

This clone was seen more than once but under ten times. The chain has TRBV6-1 and TRBJ2-7; D unresolved. The CDR3 is made up of 13 amino acids. The V gene's germline CDR1 is MNHNS and CDR2 SASEGT. Trimming took off 4 bases at V and 1 base at J, with 8 bases between the two ends. The DNA for the CDR3 is TGTGCCAGCAGTGTAGGTCTATCCTACGAGCAGTACTTC. Translation: CASSVGLSYEQYF.

There are a few counts of this clone. The rearrangement links TRBV6-5 to TRBJ1-6; D gene uncertain. This CDR3 is built from 14 residues. The germline V and J ends were trimmed by 6 bases and 5 bases, with 11 bases remaining between them. Germline values: CDR1 MNHEY, CDR2 SVGAGI. The CDR3 here is CASRSGGNNSPLHF. CDR3 coding DNA: TGTGCCAGCAGATCCGGCGGGAATAATTCACCCCTCCACTTT.

This clone was detected only a few times. V gene TRBV28 combines with J gene TRBJ2-5, with TRBD1 as a possible D gene (5 bases). This CDR3 comprises 15 residues. Germline V gene sequence: CDR1 MDHEN, CDR2 SYDVKM. V lost 2 bases to trimming and J lost 4 bases, with 14 bases between them. The CDR3: CASSLEFRGSETQYF. The CDR3 DNA sequence: TGTGCCAGCAGTTTAGAATTTAGGGGTTCAGAGACCCAGTACTTC.

The chain combines TRBV5-4 with TRBJ2-3; no clear D gene. CDR1 is SGHNT and CDR2 is YYREEE in the germline V gene (reference sequence). The CDR3 has 12 amino acids. Trimming left V 2 bases short and J 4 bases short, with 5 bases between. CDR3 DNA sequence: TGTGCCAGCAGCTTCGAGGCAGATACGCAGTATTTT. Its translation is CASSFEADTQYF.

This clone was counted ten times or more. The chain employs TRBV28 and TRBJ2-5; 10 bases agree with TRBD2. The germline CDR1 and CDR2 sequences are MDHEN and SYDVKM. This CDR3 comprises 17 residues. J gave up 2 bases and V 4 bases, and 10 bases lay outside the gene matches. DNA for the CDR3: TGTGCCAGCAGTTCTCCCGGGAGCGGGAGGGGGCAAGAGACCCAGTACTTC. Encoded protein: CASSSPGSGRGQETQYF.

The CDR3 nucleotides read TGTGCCAGCAGTGACCAGACTATTGGAAACACCATATATTTT. As protein: CASSDQTIGNTIYF. This rearrangement joins TRBV2 to TRBJ1-3; no clear D gene. Germline-derived CDR1 and CDR2 are SNHLY and FYNNEI. V was clipped by 3 bases and J by 3 bases, with 9 bases between them. This CDR3 is built from 14 residues.

The chain has TRBV7-6 and TRBJ2-4; D perhaps matches TRBD1 (6 bases). This CDR3 is built from 17 residues. The V gene's germline CDR1 is SGHVS and CDR2 FNYEAQ. V gave up 1 base and J gave up 1 base, with 14 bases separating them. CDR3 in amino acids: CASSLEGPTGAKNIQYF. For the CDR3, the DNA is TGTGCCAGCAGCTTAGAAGGACCAACAGGGGCCAAAAACATTCAGTACTTC.

The chain combines TRBV30 with TRBJ2-1, with a possible D match to TRBD2 (5 bases). V dropped 0 bases and J dropped 9 bases, with 12 bases sitting between them. The CDR3 runs 13 residues. Germline V gives CDR1 GTSNPN, CDR2 SVGIG (reference sequence). The chain's CDR3 is CAWSVPSSGEQFF. For the CDR3, the DNA is TGTGCCTGGAGTGTACCTTCGAGCGGTGAGCAGTTCTTC.

The chain is built from TRBV4-2 and TRBJ1-2; 10 bases agree with TRBD1. With 2 bases clipped from V and 7 bases from J, the junction kept 1 base outside the gene matches. This CDR3 region has 13 residues. Germline assignment: CDR1 LGHNA and CDR2 YNFKEQ. The DNA of the CDR3 is TGTGCCAGCAGCCAACGGGACAGGGGTGGCTACACCTTC. Its translation is CASSQRDRGGYTF.

The table lists this clone with a few counts. This chain links TRBV29-1 with TRBJ2-5; 12 nucleotides align to TRBD2. The CDR3 spans 15 residues. Trimming removed 6 bases from V and 4 bases from J; junction bases left unmatched: 9. The germline gives CDR1 SQVTM, CDR2 ANQGSEA. CDR3 nucleotide sequence: TGCAGCGTCGGACTAGCGGGAAGCGCGCGAGAGACCCAGTACTTC. Protein product: CSVGLAGSARETQYF.

CDR3 region: CASSGRATDTQYF. The CDR3 DNA sequence: TGTGCCAGCAGCGGGAGGGCCACAGATACGCAGTATTTT. The chain uses TRBV6-5 and TRBJ2-3; TRBD2 matches at 8 bases. CDR1 is MNHEY, CDR2 SVGAGI, per germline. CDR3 length: 13 residues. With V trimmed by 6 bases and J by 2 bases, 1 base remained unmatched.

This clone has a handful of counts. This chain uses TRBV7-9 with TRBJ1-2, with D hard to call. This CDR3 is 15 amino acids long. From germline, CDR1 is SEHNR and CDR2 FQNEAQ (reference sequence). Trimming cost V 1 base and J 3 bases, with 12 bases left between them. CDR3 residues: CASSLESKSDYGYTF. CDR3 sequence (DNA): TGTGCCAGCAGCTTAGAATCTAAGTCCGACTATGGCTACACCTTC.

This chain links TRBV30 with TRBJ1-2; D is ambiguous. CDR1 GTSNPN and CDR2 SVGIG come from the germline V gene (reference sequence). The CDR3 sequence is 12 residues long. V lost 1 base, J lost 3 bases, and 6 bases lay in between. The CDR3 nucleotides read TGTGCCTGGAGTGACGGCTACTATGGCTACACCTTC. This codes for CAWSDGYYGYTF.

The chain joins TRBV30 to TRBJ1-5, with D tentatively TRBD1 (5 bases). CDR3 length: 16 amino acids. V was shortened by 1 base and J by 5 bases, with 18 bases between the two germline ends. The V gene's germline CDR1 is GTSNPN and CDR2 SVGIG (reference sequence). The CDR3 here is CAWSGAGGKLDQPQHF. CDR3 sequence (DNA): TGTGCCTGGAGTGGTGCCGGGGGGAAGCTCGATCAGCCCCAGCATTTT.

The V gene is TRBV10-3, the J gene TRBJ2-3, with 8 bases fitting TRBD2. V lost 7 bases to trimming and J lost 0 bases; unmatched junction nucleotides: 6. This CDR3 has 15 amino acids. Germline loops: CDR1 ENHRY, CDR2 SYGVKD. CDR3 sequence reads: CAIKGGGRSTDTQYF. The CDR3 bases are TGTGCCATCAAGGGCGGGGGGCGGAGCACAGATACGCAGTATTTT.

J is TRBJ2-5 and V is TRBV27, with 9 bases aligning to TRBD1. The CDR3 length is 17 residues. V lost 6 bases, J lost 5 bases, and 16 bases stayed unmatched. Looked up from germline, CDR1 is MNHEY and CDR2 is SMNVEV (reference sequence). CDR3 in DNA: TGTGCCAGCAGGCCACCCCCCCGGAACAGGGGGCGTGAGACCCAGTACTTC. It encodes CASRPPPRNRGRETQYF.

This clone came up a few times. In nucleotides, the CDR3 is TGTGCCAGCTCACCATCAGGACAGGGTAACATTCAGTACTTC. It encodes CASSPSGQGNIQYF. The rearrangement joins TRBV18 to TRBJ2-4, with TRBD1 matching over 8 bases. The germline V gene encodes CDR1 KGHSH and CDR2 LQKENI. The length of the CDR3 is 14 residues. Trimming removed 2 bases from V and 7 bases from J; junction bases left unmatched: 4. The whole variable domain, filled in from reference TRBV18 and TRBJ2-4, reads NAGVMQNPRHLVRRRGQEARLRCSPMKGHSHVYWYRQLPEEGLKFMVYLQKENIIDESGMPKERFSAEFPKEGPSILRIQQVVRGDSAAYFCASSPSGQGNIQYFGAGTRLSVL.

The chain recombines TRBV5-1 with TRBJ2-1; D perhaps matches TRBD2 (5 bases). The CDR3 totals 14 residues. V was shortened by 4 bases and J by 7 bases, with 15 bases between the two germline ends. Germline CDR1 is SGHRS and CDR2 is YFSETQ. The DNA of the CDR3 is TGCGCCAGCAGCCCCGCAGGCGAGCGGAATGAGCAGTTCTTC. Amino acid sequence: CASSPAGERNEQFF. Variable domain in full (rest from reference TRBV5-1 and TRBJ2-1): KAGVTQTPRYLIKTRGQQVTLSCSPISGHRSVSWYQQTPGQGLQFLFEYFSETQRNKGNFPGRFSGRQFSNSRSEMNVSTLELGDSALYLCASSPAGERNEQFFGPGTRLTVL.

This clone came up a few times. The chain has TRBV6-5 and TRBJ1-1; the D is unclear. Trimming shortened V by 2 bases and J by 1 base, and 8 bases separated the two germline ends. The CDR3 contains 14 residues. Germline CDR1 reads MNHEY; CDR2 reads SVGAGI. The CDR3 is CASSYGHPNTEAFF. Here the CDR3 DNA reads TGTGCCAGCAGTTACGGGCACCCGAACACTGAAGCTTTCTTT.

The V call is TRBV30, the J call TRBJ1-5; D call uncertain. V was pared by 0 bases and J by 2 bases, with 17 bases between. This CDR3 is built from 17 residues. The germline V gene encodes CDR1 GTSNPN and CDR2 SVGIG (reference sequence). In nucleotides, the CDR3 is TGTGCCTGGAGTGTCAAGACGGTCCGTATGGGCAATCAGCCCCAGCATTTT. Translating it yields CAWSVKTVRMGNQPQHF.

The rearrangement joins TRBV11-2 to TRBJ1-5; weak D call: TRBD1 (5 bases). Trimming shortened V by 5 bases and J by 1 base, and 12 bases separated the two germline ends. CDR1 is SGHAT and CDR2 is FQNNGV in the germline V gene. The CDR3 contains 15 residues. The CDR3 DNA reads as TGTGCCAGCAGCCAGTCAGGGCAGAGCAATCAGCCCCAGCATTTT. This codes for CASSQSGQSNQPQHF.

This clone was seen a handful of times. The chain links TRBV9 to TRBJ2-7; 7 bases line up with TRBD2. Germline CDR1 reads SGDLS; CDR2 reads YYNGEE. This CDR3 comprises 14 residues. With V trimmed by 5 bases and J by 4 bases, 9 bases remained unmatched. The CDR3 here is CASSNLGTIYEQYF. The CDR3, as DNA: TGTGCCAGCAGTAATCTCGGGACTATTTACGAGCAGTACTTC.

J is TRBJ2-3 and V is TRBV27; 9 nucleotides agree with TRBD2. Germline assignment: CDR1 MNHEY and CDR2 SMNVEV (reference sequence). The V and J ends lost 2 bases and 3 bases, in that order; junction bases with no gene match: 6. The CDR3 runs 16 residues. CDR3 in DNA: TGTGCCAGCAGTTTAATCGCGGGAGGGGGTACAGATACGCAGTATTTT. Translated: CASSLIAGGGTDTQYF.

This clone has a handful of counts. The chain links TRBV5-1 to TRBJ2-3; D is uncertain. There are 11 residues in the CDR3. Trimming pared 5 bases from V and 3 bases from J, leaving 4 bases between. CDR1 and CDR2 (germline): SGHRS, YFSETQ. CDR3 DNA sequence: TGCGCCAGCAGTACTACAGATACGCAGTATTTT. This codes for CASSTTDTQYF.